One and the same sample provided the 29 T cell receptor beta chains below, sequenced in a study of cytomegalovirus exposure and HLA in healthy donors. The PCR had 60 Vbeta and 13 Jbeta primers. Assay: immunoSEQ multiplex PCR; the TCRdb copy retains only in-frame clones and omits some. Of 50,000 to 70,000 clones listed, around 80% were seen once; the top ten hold 2.5% to 3.5%. Sequencing was carried out using PBMCs. These receptors all come from a girl aged 5 to 17 in good health and CMV-seropositive.

The rearrangement links TRBV30 to TRBJ1-1; perhaps TRBD1 as D (6 bases). The CDR3 contains 13 residues. CDR1 GTSNPN and CDR2 SVGIG come from the germline V gene (reference sequence). The V end was cut by 3 bases, the J end by 3 bases, with 11 bases between. Here the CDR3 DNA reads TGTGCCTGGAGACGGGGGGCAGACACTGAAGCTTTCTTT. It translates to CAWRRGADTEAFF.

The chain joins TRBV28 to TRBJ1-1, with a weak D call TRBD1 (5 bases). V lost 6 bases and J lost 0, with 11 bases in between. Germline V CDR1 and CDR2: MDHEN, SYDVKM. The CDR3 sequence is 14 residues long. The CDR3 protein is CASRLTELNTEAFF. For the CDR3, the DNA is TGTGCCAGCAGGTTGACAGAACTGAACACTGAAGCTTTCTTT.

J is TRBJ2-3 and V is TRBV11-2, with 8 bases fitting TRBD2. The junction had 7 bases not matched to a gene; V was cut back by 2 bases and J by 3 bases. CDR1 and CDR2 (germline): SGHAT, FQNNGV. The CDR3 length is 16 residues. The CDR3 nucleotides read TGTGCCAGCAGCTTATTGCGGGGGGCCGGGACAGATACGCAGTATTTT. It codes for CASSLLRGAGTDTQYF.

CDR3 sequence reads: CASSWGASGSHTQYF. CDR3 DNA: TGCGCCAGCAGCTGGGGGGCTAGCGGGAGTCATACGCAGTATTTT. The V call is TRBV5-1, the J call TRBJ2-3, with 10 bases lining up with TRBD2. Germline V lookup: CDR1 SGHRS, CDR2 YFSETQ. V shed 3 bases and J 7 bases; nucleotides not matched to a gene: 8. The CDR3 has 15 residues.

V and J are TRBV28 and TRBJ2-7; 7 nucleotides align to TRBD2. The CDR3 sequence is 15 residues long. The germline V gene encodes CDR1 MDHEN and CDR2 SYDVKM. V trimming: 6 bases; J trimming: 2 bases; junction bases outside the gene matches: 10. As DNA, the CDR3 is TGTGCCAGCAGCTCCCCAGCAGGGAGGGCCTACGAGCAGTACTTC. Its translation is CASSSPAGRAYEQYF. Drawing the rest from reference TRBV28 and TRBJ2-7, the complete variable domain is DVKVTQSSRYLVKRTGEKVFLECVQDMDHENMFWYRQDPGLGLRLIYFSYDVKMKEKGDIPEGYSVSREKKERFSLILESASTNQTSMYLCASSSPAGRAYEQYFGPGTRLTVT.

This chain uses TRBV23-1 with TRBJ1-5; D gene uncertain. TRBV23-1 is an open reading frame, and its role is uncertain. CDR3 length equals 10 residues. V shed 6 bases and J shed 5 bases, with 2 bases lying between them. CDR3 sequence: CASSDQPQHF. CDR3 in DNA: TGCGCCAGCAGCGATCAGCCCCAGCATTTT.

This clone was found a few times. The J gene is TRBJ1-5, the V gene TRBV18, with a tentative D call TRBD1 (6 bases). The V gene's germline CDR1 is KGHSH and CDR2 LQKENI. The CDR3 is made up of 15 amino acids. V was trimmed by 3 bases and J by 3 bases, leaving 12 bases between them. CDR3 DNA: TGTGCCAGCTCACCGACAGGCACGTACAATCAGCCCCAGCATTTT. It yields the protein CASSPTGTYNQPQHF.

The sample holds a few counts of this clone. This chain links TRBV29-1 with TRBJ1-1, with 7 bases lining up with TRBD1. Germline assignment: CDR1 SQVTM and CDR2 ANQGSEA. The CDR3 has 13 residues. V shed 5 bases, J shed 1 base, and the junction held 4 bases outside the gene matches. Here the CDR3 DNA reads TGCAGCGTTCTTCGGACAGGGAACACTGAAGCTTTCTTT. Protein: CSVLRTGNTEAFF.

A few counts support this clone. The CDR3, as DNA: TGTGCCAGCAGCCGAAGCGGGGGGGAGACCCAGTACTTC. This codes for CASSRSGGETQYF. The chain is built from TRBV28 and TRBJ2-5, with TRBD2 matching 9 bases. Trimming took 6 bases from V and 5 from J; bases not matched to a gene: 4. This CDR3 is built from 13 residues. Germline CDR1 MDHEN, CDR2 SYDVKM.

The chain is built from TRBV30 and TRBJ1-1, with 7 bases lining up with TRBD1. The germline gives CDR1 GTSNPN, CDR2 SVGIG (reference sequence). The CDR3 contains 15 residues. V lost 2 bases to trimming and J lost 0 bases; unmatched junction nucleotides: 6. Here the CDR3 DNA reads TGTGCCTGGAGTCTTCAAGGGGGCATGAACACTGAAGCTTTCTTT. Protein product: CAWSLQGGMNTEAFF.

This chain uses TRBV29-1 with TRBJ1-1; the D gene is possibly TRBD1 (5 bases). V gave up 6 bases and J gave up 8 bases, with 16 bases separating them. Per germline, CDR1 SQVTM and CDR2 ANQGSEA. CDR3 size: 12 residues. The CDR3, as DNA: TGCAGCGTGACCTGGGGGGGACTAGAAGCTTTCTTT. It codes for CSVTWGGLEAFF.

About this clone itself: This specimen includes other DNA sequences encoding the same CDR3. The chain recombines TRBV7-9 with TRBJ2-1; 7 bases are a match to TRBD1. Germline V gene lookup returns CDR1 SEHNR and CDR2 FQNEAQ (reference sequence). Unmatched junction bases numbered 2, after V lost 5 bases and J lost 7 bases. This CDR3 comprises 12 residues. CDR3 sequence: CASSQGVNEQFF. DNA for the CDR3: TGTGCCAGCAGCCAGGGGGTGAATGAGCAGTTCTTC.

The chain recombines TRBV5-8 with TRBJ2-3; D perhaps matches TRBD2 (5 bases). The CDR3 consists of 15 residues. Per the germline V gene, CDR1 is SGHTS and CDR2 is YDEGEE. V dropped 4 bases and J dropped 5 bases, with 17 bases sitting between them. Here the CDR3 reads CASSARAAYEDTQYF. The CDR3 DNA reads as TGTGCCAGCAGCGCGAGGGCGGCCTACGAAGATACGCAGTATTTT.

In nucleotides, the CDR3 is TGCGCCAGCAGCCCGGGACTAGCGGGGGGGATCCAAGAGACCCAGTACTTC. Amino acids: CASSPGLAGGIQETQYF. The chain recombines TRBV4-1 with TRBJ2-5, with 16 bases matching TRBD2. Germline V gene sequence: CDR1 MGHRA, CDR2 YSYEKL. V lost 4 bases, J lost 1 base, and 3 bases stayed unmatched. The CDR3 contains 17 residues.

This chain uses TRBV4-1 with TRBJ2-3; D gene ambiguous. CDR3 length: 13 amino acids. Per germline, CDR1 MGHRA and CDR2 YSYEKL. Deletions cut 4 bases from V and 5 bases from J, with 10 bases between. CDR3 region: CASSLATKDTQYF. CDR3 sequence (DNA): TGCGCCAGCAGCCTAGCAACCAAAGATACGCAGTATTTT.

The chain links TRBV6-6 to TRBJ1-5, with 7 bases aligning to TRBD1. V shed 8 bases, J shed 2 bases, and the junction held 9 bases outside the gene matches. This CDR3 region has 15 residues. Germline CDR1 reads MNHNY; CDR2 reads SVGAGI (reference sequence). CDR3 coding DNA: TGTGCCAGCCTTATAGGGGGCGAGGGCAATCAGCCCCAGCATTTT. This encodes CASLIGGEGNQPQHF.

The chain carries TRBV19 and TRBJ1-1; tentative D call: TRBD1 (6 bases). In germline, CDR1 is LNHDA, CDR2 SQIVND (reference sequence). The CDR3 has 12 residues. Trimming removed 7 bases at V and 11 bases at J, with 17 bases between. CDR3 protein: CASKGDPAPAFF. DNA for the CDR3: TGTGCCAGTAAGGGGGACCCGGCCCCGGCTTTCTTT.

This clone has more than one count but fewer than ten. DNA for the CDR3: TGTGCCAGCAGCCCCGAGGGGACTAGCGGGGGGGACCCCTACAATGAGCAGTTCTTC. Amino acids: CASSPEGTSGGDPYNEQFF. This chain uses TRBV5-8 with TRBJ2-1, with TRBD2 identical over 16 bases. The CDR3 is 19 amino acids. The germline gives CDR1 SGHTS, CDR2 YDEGEE. After removal of 4 bases from V and 2 bases from J, the junction contained 9 bases not matched to a gene.

The rearrangement joins TRBV28 to TRBJ2-1; TRBD2 aligns across 9 bases. Germline V gene data show CDR1 as MDHEN and CDR2 as SYDVKM. CDR3 length equals 15 residues. The J segment lost 2 bases and the V segment lost 6 bases, leaving 5 bases of the junction unmatched. In nucleotides, the CDR3 is TGTGCCAGCAGCCGTAGCGGGAGCCCCTACAATGAGCAGTTCTTC. Its protein product is CASSRSGSPYNEQFF.

This chain's CDR3 is CASSLDRGGYTEAFF. The CDR3 DNA sequence: TGTGCCAGCAGTTTGGACAGGGGAGGGTACACTGAAGCTTTCTTT. The chain joins TRBV28 to TRBJ1-1, with TRBD1 matching over 9 bases. Trimming cost V 3 bases and J 3 bases; bases outside gene matches: 5. There are 15 residues in the CDR3. Germline lookup yields CDR1 MDHEN and CDR2 SYDVKM.

V usage is TRBV7-2 and J usage is TRBJ1-1; TRBD1 is a possible D gene (5 bases). Trimming stripped 3 bases from V and 8 bases from J, with 10 bases between. The germline V gene encodes CDR1 SGHTA and CDR2 FQGNSA. There are 12 residues in the CDR3. This CDR3 is CASSLSGREAFF. The CDR3 DNA reads TGTGCCAGCAGCTTGTCAGGGCGGGAAGCTTTCTTT.

The chain joins TRBV18 to TRBJ1-1; the D gene is possibly TRBD1 (6 bases). This CDR3 region has 16 residues. V was trimmed by 3 bases and J by 0 bases, leaving 14 bases between them. The germline CDR1 and CDR2 sequences are KGHSH and LQKENI. CDR3 in amino acids: CASSPTGGPLNTEAFF. CDR3 DNA: TGTGCCAGCTCACCGACTGGGGGCCCCCTGAACACTGAAGCTTTCTTT.

The chain has TRBV5-1 and TRBJ2-7; 7 nucleotides line up with TRBD1. The ends lost 4 bases at V and 2 bases at J; junction bases unmatched: 6. The CDR3 has 14 residues. The germline CDR1 and CDR2 sequences are SGHRS and YFSETQ. In nucleotides, the CDR3 is TGCGCCAGCAGCCCCGGGGACAGTCCCTACGAGCAGTACTTC. Protein sequence: CASSPGDSPYEQYF.

V and J are TRBV30 and TRBJ2-4; 8 positions match TRBD1. V trimming: 0 bases; J trimming: 8 bases; junction bases outside the gene matches: 6. The CDR3 consists of 14 residues. The germline gives CDR1 GTSNPN, CDR2 SVGIG (reference sequence). This CDR3 reads CAWSVQGVRDIQYF. The CDR3 DNA reads as TGTGCCTGGAGTGTACAGGGGGTCCGGGACATTCAGTACTTC.

V is TRBV2 and J is TRBJ1-2; 8 bases are a match to TRBD1. In germline, CDR1 is SNHLY, CDR2 FYNNEI. The CDR3 sequence is 15 residues long. V lost 5 bases and J lost 8; bases outside the gene matches: 13. The CDR3 DNA follows: TGTGCCAGCAGTTCTGTCCTGTCAGGGGGCAGAGGCTACACCTTC. It is translated as CASSSVLSGGRGYTF. The full variable domain, rest sourced from reference TRBV2 and TRBJ1-2, is EPEVTQTPSHQVTQMGQEVILRCVPISNHLYFYWYRQILGQKVEFLVSFYNNEISEKSEIFDDQFSVERPDGSNFTLKIRSTKLEDSAMYFCASSSVLSGGRGYTFGSGTRLTVV.

The chain employs TRBV27 and TRBJ2-5, with D tentatively TRBD2 (5 bases). The CDR3 contains 14 residues. The germline V gene has CDR1 MNHEY and CDR2 SMNVEV (reference sequence). Between the trimmed V and J ends, which lost 6 bases and 5 bases, there was a span of 16 bases. The CDR3 here is CASSPRRDGETQYF. The CDR3 nucleotides are TGTGCCAGCAGCCCTCGACGGGATGGGGAGACCCAGTACTTC.

This clone was seen a few times. The rearrangement uses TRBV28 and TRBJ1-4; D unresolved. This CDR3 has 14 amino acids. Germline CDR1 and CDR2: MDHEN and SYDVKM. Between the trimmed V and J ends, which lost 2 bases and 1 base, there was a span of 5 bases. The CDR3 protein is CASSLRETNEKLFF. CDR3 DNA sequence: TGTGCCAGCAGTTTACGGGAAACTAATGAAAAACTGTTTTTT.

The genes are TRBV28 and TRBJ1-2; the match to TRBD1 covers 9 bases. This CDR3 is built from 13 residues. J lost 4 bases, V lost 10 bases, and 7 bases had no gene match. CDR1 is MDHEN, CDR2 SYDVKM, per germline. CDR3 in DNA: TGTGCCACCTGGACAGGGGAGGGCTATGGCTACACCTTC. Amino acid sequence: CATWTGEGYGYTF.

V usage is TRBV5-1 and J usage is TRBJ2-7, with D possibly matching TRBD2 (5 bases). Germline values: CDR1 SGHRS, CDR2 YFSETQ. This CDR3 contains 14 residues. Between the trimmed V and J ends, which lost 3 bases and 3 bases, there was a span of 13 bases. The CDR3 nucleotides are TGCGCCAGCAGCTGGCACCTCGACTACTACGAGCAGTACTTC. It specifies CASSWHLDYYEQYF.